This T cell receptor beta chain stems from a study of T cell responses to AZD1222 COVID-19 vaccine. V dropped 0 bases and J dropped 2 bases, with 2 bases sitting between them. Germline CDR1 reads SGHNT; CDR2 reads YYREEE (reference sequence). The CDR3 extends over 12 amino acids. This table comes from immunoSEQ multiplex PCR, and its TCRdb copy is limited to in-frame clones, with some not included. The sample holds over 90,000 clones, about 85% seen once. The clonotype comes from an adult in good health. Specimen: peripheral blood, collected on day 0 of AZD1222 vaccination. The chain employs TRBV5-4 and TRBJ2-5, with D unclear. The CDR3 here is CASSLEQETQYF. The CDR3 DNA follows: TGTGCCAGCAGCTTGGAACAAGAGACCCAGTACTTC.